Detailed here is one T cell receptor (beta chain). The target antigen is unknown. The sample comes from a study of response to subunit inactivated influenza vaccine. Findings of the study overall: Authors suggested each seasonal flu vaccination may recruit only limited numbers of new T cells.

Per germline, CDR1 MNHNS and CDR2 SASEGT. This CDR3 has 14 amino acids. The germline V and J ends were trimmed by 6 bases and 3 bases, with 13 bases remaining between them. MiXCR, run by TCRdb on the RT-PCR reads, gives a single entry per CDR3 protein. The sample carries approximately 290,000 distinct CDR3 sequences, 20% to 25% recorded once. The starting material was PBMCs from blood, obtained 21 months after vaccination. This chain joins TRBV6-1 and TRBJ2-3; unclear D gene. This TCR derives from a man between 50 and 69 years old who received an inactivated influenza vaccine. The CDR3 bases are TGTGCCAGCAGATCCGGACCAATTACAGATACGCAGTATTTT. The encoded protein is CASRSGPITDTQYF.